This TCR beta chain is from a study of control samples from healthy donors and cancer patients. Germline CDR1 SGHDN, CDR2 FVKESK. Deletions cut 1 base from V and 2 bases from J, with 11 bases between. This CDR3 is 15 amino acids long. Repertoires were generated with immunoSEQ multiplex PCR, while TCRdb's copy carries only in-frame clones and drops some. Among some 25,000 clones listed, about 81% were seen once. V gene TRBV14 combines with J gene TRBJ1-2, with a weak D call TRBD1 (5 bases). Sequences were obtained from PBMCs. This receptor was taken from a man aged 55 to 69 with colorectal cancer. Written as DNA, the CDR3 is TGTGCCAGCAGCCAAGCAGGGCCCCTCAACTATGGCTACACCTTC. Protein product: CASSQAGPLNYGYTF.